The present TCR beta chain was sequenced within a study of T cell changes during pregnancy in multiple sclerosis. The assay was immunoSEQ multiplex PCR, and TCRdb's table has in-frame clones only and misses some. The sample lists 40,000 to 45,000 clones; approximately 92% were seen once. The CDR3 length is 13 residues. CDR1 is MGHRA, CDR2 YSYEKL, per germline. V was trimmed by 6 bases and J by 0 bases, leaving 9 bases between them. Material for sequencing was peripheral blood. The chain is built from TRBV4-1 and TRBJ2-7; D ambiguous. The origin of this receptor is a female donor with multiple sclerosis, enrolled in a pregnancy study. Written as DNA, the CDR3 is TGCGCCAGCAGTCGGCCTCCCTCCTACGAGCAGTACTTC. Translation: CASSRPPSYEQYF.